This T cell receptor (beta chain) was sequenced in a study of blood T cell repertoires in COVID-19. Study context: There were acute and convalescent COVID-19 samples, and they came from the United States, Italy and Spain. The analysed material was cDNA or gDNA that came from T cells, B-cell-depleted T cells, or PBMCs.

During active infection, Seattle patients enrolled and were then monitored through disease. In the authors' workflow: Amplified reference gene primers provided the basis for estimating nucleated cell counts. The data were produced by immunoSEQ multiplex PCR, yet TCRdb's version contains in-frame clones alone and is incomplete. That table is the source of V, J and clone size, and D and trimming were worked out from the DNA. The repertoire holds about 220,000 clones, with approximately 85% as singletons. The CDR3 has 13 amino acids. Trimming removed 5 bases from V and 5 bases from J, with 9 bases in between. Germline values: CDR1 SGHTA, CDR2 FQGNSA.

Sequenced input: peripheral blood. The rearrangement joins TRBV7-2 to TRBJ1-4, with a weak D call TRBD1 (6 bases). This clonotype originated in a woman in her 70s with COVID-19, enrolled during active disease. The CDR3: CASSRDTNEKLFF. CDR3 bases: TGTGCCAGCAGCAGGGACACCAATGAAAAACTGTTTTTT. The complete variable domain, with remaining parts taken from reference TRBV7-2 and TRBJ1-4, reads GAGVSQSPSNKVTEKGKDVELRCDPISGHTALYWYRQSLGQGLEFLIYFQGNSAPDKSGLPSDRFSAERTGGSVSTLTIQRTQQEDSAVYLCASSRDTNEKLFFGSGTQLSVL.